This T cell receptor (beta chain) stems from a study of identical twins. General study points: Models underestimated TCR alpha sharing (out-of-frame) in monozygotic twins. Fewer insertions were carried by abundant cord blood beta clonotypes, but none was seen in memory repertoires.

Trimming shortened V by 0 bases and J by 11 bases, and 8 bases separated the two germline ends. The CDR3 contains 12 residues. CDR1 and CDR2 from the germline V gene are LGHNA and YNFKEQ. This clonotype appeared many times. No antigen is known for it. TCRdb used MiXCR to reprocess the 5' RACE reads, holding one entry per CDR3 protein. In the table there are roughly 150,000 distinct CDR3 sequences, around 3.5% of which are singletons. The sample taken for sequencing was memory T cells sorted from blood. The source of this sequence is a man younger than 30 in good health. This chain joins TRBV4-2 and TRBJ2-1, with no clear D. The CDR3 sequence: CASSQERVKQFF. Written as DNA, the CDR3 is TGTGCCAGCAGCCAAGAACGAGTGAAGCAGTTCTTC.